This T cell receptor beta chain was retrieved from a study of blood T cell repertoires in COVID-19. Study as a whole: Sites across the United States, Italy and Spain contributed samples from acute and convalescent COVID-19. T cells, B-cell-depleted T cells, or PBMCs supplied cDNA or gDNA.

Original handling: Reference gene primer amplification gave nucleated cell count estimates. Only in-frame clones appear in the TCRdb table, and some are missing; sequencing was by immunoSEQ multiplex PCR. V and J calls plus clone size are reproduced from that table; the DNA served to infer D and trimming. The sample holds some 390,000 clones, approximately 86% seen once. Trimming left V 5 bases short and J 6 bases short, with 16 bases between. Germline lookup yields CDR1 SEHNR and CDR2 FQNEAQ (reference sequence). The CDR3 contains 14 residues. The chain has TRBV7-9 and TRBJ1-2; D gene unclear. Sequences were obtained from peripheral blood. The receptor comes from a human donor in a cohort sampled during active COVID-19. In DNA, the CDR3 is TGTGCCAGCAGCCCGAGTGTGGTTAGAGATGGCTACACCTTC. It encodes CASSPSVVRDGYTF.